This TCR beta chain comes out of a study of beta chain features in type 1 diabetes. The wider study: 107,917,701 sorted cells were examined across all samples. General study points: Type 1 diabetes patients had TCRB CDR3s that were shorter (moderately but significantly so) in all four CD4+ subsets.

In germline, CDR1 is MDHEN, CDR2 SYDVKM. Trimming cost V 3 bases and J 1 base, with 8 bases left between them. The CDR3 is 14 residues long. The authors reverse transcribed all of the isolated RNA, so sequencing captured expressed TCRB transcripts. The method was immunoSEQ multiplex PCR; TCRdb's version includes in-frame clones alone and lacks a portion of them. In the table there are 150,000 to 190,000 clones, 9% to 12% of which are singletons. This clone came up a few times. Its antigen is currently unknown. The sequence was collected from a man younger than 45 with type 1 diabetes. This rearrangement joins TRBV28 to TRBJ2-3; tentatively, D is TRBD1 (5 bases). Sequences were obtained from central memory CD4+ T cells from blood. This CDR3 reads CASSFGRGTDTQYF. The CDR3, as DNA: TGTGCCAGCAGTTTCGGCAGGGGCACAGATACGCAGTATTTT.